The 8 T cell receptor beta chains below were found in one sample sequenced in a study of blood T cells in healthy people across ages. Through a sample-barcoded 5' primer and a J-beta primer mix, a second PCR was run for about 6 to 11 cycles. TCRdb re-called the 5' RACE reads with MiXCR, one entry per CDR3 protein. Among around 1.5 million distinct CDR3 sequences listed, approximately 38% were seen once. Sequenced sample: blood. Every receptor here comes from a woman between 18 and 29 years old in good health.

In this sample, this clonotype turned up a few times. CDR3 sequence reads: CASSGATGELFF. Here the CDR3 DNA reads TGCGCCAGCAGCGGAGCCACCGGGGAGCTGTTTTTT. The chain has TRBV5-1 and TRBJ2-2; D ambiguous. The length of the CDR3 is 12 residues. Trimming stripped 4 bases from V and 4 bases from J, with 5 bases between. Per the germline V gene, CDR1 is SGHRS and CDR2 is YFSETQ.

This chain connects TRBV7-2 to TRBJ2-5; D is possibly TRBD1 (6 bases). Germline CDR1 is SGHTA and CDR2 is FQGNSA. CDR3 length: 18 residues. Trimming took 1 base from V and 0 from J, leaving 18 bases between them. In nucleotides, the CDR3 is TGTGCCAGCAGCTTAGGAAAAGCGGACAGCCTGTACCAAGAGACCCAGTACTTC. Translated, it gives CASSLGKADSLYQETQYF. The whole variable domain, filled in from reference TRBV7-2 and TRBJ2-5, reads GAGVSQSPSNKVTEKGKDVELRCDPISGHTALYWYRQSLGQGLEFLIYFQGNSAPDKSGLPSDRFSAERTGGSVSTLTIQRTQQEDSAVYLCASSLGKADSLYQETQYFGPGTRLLVL.

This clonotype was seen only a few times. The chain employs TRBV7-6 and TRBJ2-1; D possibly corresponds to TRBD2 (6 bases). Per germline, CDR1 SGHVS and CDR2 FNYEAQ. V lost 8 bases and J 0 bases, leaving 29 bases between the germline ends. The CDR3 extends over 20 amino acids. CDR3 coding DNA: TGTGCCAGCTCACTAGCCCCGGCCAGATATGCGGAGAGCTCCTACAATGAGCAGTTCTTC. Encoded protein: CASSLAPARYAESSYNEQFF.

CDR3 coding DNA: TGTGCCAGCAGGCAAGGGACAGGGGGCGGCGAGCAGTACTTC. The encoded protein is CASRQGTGGGEQYF. This rearrangement joins TRBV9 to TRBJ2-7; 12 bases line up with TRBD1. The germline gives CDR1 SGDLS, CDR2 YYNGEE. The trim removed 5 bases at V and 6 bases at J, leaving 6 bases unmatched. The CDR3 runs to 14 residues.

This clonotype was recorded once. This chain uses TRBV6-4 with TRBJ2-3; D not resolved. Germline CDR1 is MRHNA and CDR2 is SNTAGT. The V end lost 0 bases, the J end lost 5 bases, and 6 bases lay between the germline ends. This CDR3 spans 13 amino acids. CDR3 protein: CASSDSEEDTQYF. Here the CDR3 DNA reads TGTGCCAGCAGTGACTCAGAGGAAGATACGCAGTATTTT.

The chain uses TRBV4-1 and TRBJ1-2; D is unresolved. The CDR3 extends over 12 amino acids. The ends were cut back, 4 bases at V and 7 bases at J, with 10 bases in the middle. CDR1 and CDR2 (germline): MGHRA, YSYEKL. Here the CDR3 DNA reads TGCGCCAGCAGCCCCCCTAGTGGTGGCTACACCTTC. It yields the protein CASSPPSGGYTF.

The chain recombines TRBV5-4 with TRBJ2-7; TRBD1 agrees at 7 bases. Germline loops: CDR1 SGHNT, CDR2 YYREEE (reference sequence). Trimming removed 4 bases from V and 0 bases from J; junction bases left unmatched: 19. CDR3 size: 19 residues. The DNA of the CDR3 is TGTGCCAGCAGCCCCACCTGGGGGACAGCCGAATCTGTCTCCTACGAGCAGTACTTC. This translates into CASSPTWGTAESVSYEQYF.

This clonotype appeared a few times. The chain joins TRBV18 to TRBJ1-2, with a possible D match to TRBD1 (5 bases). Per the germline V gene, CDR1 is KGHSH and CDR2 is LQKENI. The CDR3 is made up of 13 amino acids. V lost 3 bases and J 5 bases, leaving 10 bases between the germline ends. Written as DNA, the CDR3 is TGTGCCAGCTCACCGGGGGAGTCTTATGGCTACACCTTC. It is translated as CASSPGESYGYTF.